What follows describes a single T cell receptor beta chain. The antigen remains unidentified. The record originates from a study of cytomegalovirus exposure and HLA in healthy donors. Study background: Earlier, some 180 million T cells were analyzed, and fewer than 120 million unique TCR beta sequences were found among them.

Points from the study as a whole: CMV serostatus stood as the only immune exposure information on hand.

PCR amplification relied on 60 Vbeta primers (plus 13 Jbeta primers). Sequenced by immunoSEQ multiplex PCR; TCRdb stores in-frame clones only, minus some. The sample includes 99,000 or so clones, almost 70% of them seen just once. In germline, CDR1 is PRHDT, CDR2 FYEKMQ (reference sequence). The CDR3 is 14 residues long. The source material was PBMCs. The chain employs TRBV13 and TRBJ2-5, with 9 positions matching TRBD2. The last part of the DNA fits TRBJ2-7 better; the J call may be wrong. This TCR was recovered from a man in his thirties or forties in good health and CMV-seronegative. The CDR3 sequence is CASSPASGTREQYF. CDR3 sequence (DNA): TGTGCCAGCAGCCCAGCTAGCGGGACACGCGAGCAGTACTTC.